Below are 28 T cell receptor beta chains sequenced from a single sample in a study of prognosis after radiotherapy for stage I lung cancer. Template was genomic DNA; TCR beta CDR3 amplified in two multiplex PCR rounds. With primers specific to each TRBV and TRBJ gene, the first-round PCR was performed. In TCRdb, the multiplex PCR reads were re-called with MiXCR into one record per CDR3 protein. The sample shows about 47,000 distinct CDR3 sequences, about 37% of them seen only once. The material was PBMCs, obtained before or after stereotactic body radiation therapy (not recorded which). The source is a donor over 45 with non-small cell lung cancer.

The chain joins TRBV2 to TRBJ2-4; D may be TRBD2 (5 bases). The CDR3 sequence is 14 residues long. V gave up 7 bases and J gave up 7 bases, with 17 bases separating them. Germline V lookup: CDR1 SNHLY, CDR2 FYNNEI. DNA for the CDR3: TGTGCCAGCACCCGGCCGCGGGCCGGGAACATTCAGTACTTC. As protein: CASTRPRAGNIQYF.

A few counts support this clonotype. A much larger clone is a single base away; this may be a read error. The chain joins TRBV5-6 to TRBJ2-3; the D gene could be TRBD1 or TRBD2 (5 bases each). Germline V gene lookup returns CDR1 SGHDT and CDR2 YYEEEE. Trimming left V 6 bases short and J 0 bases short, with 17 bases between. CDR3 size: 16 residues. The CDR3 coding sequence is TGTGCCAGCACCCGAGGGGACGTATGGAGCACAGATACGCAGTATTTT. Its protein is CASTRGDVWSTDTQYF.

A word on this clonotype: It differs at one base from a far larger clone, so likely a read error. The chain couples TRBV7-9 to TRBJ2-7, with 9 positions matching TRBD1. V was pared by 6 bases and J by 2 bases, with 23 bases of the junction left unmatched. The CDR3 is 20 residues long. Germline CDR1 and CDR2: SEHNR and FQNEAQ (reference sequence). The CDR3 nucleotides are TGTGCCAGCAGTGGCTCTGGGGACAGGGTTAGCTGGAGGACCACCTACGAGCAGTACTTC. It specifies CASSGSGDRVSWRTTYEQYF.

The sample holds many counts of this clonotype. The CDR3 sequence is CASSQGGNSYNEQFF. The CDR3 DNA follows: TGTGCCAGCAGCCAGGGGGGAAACTCCTACAATGAGCAGTTCTTC. V is TRBV3-1 and J is TRBJ2-1; TRBD2 might be the D (6 bases). Trimming removed 3 bases from V and 0 bases from J, with 9 bases in between. The CDR3 runs to 15 residues. From germline, CDR1 is LGHDT and CDR2 YNNKEL (reference sequence).

The chain combines TRBV11-2 with TRBJ1-1; no firm D call. Germline V gene sequence: CDR1 SGHAT, CDR2 FQNNGV. V was shortened by 5 bases and J by 1 base, with 14 bases between the two germline ends. The CDR3 spans 15 residues. DNA of the CDR3: TGTGCCAGCAGCCCCGGGTTGAGGAGGAACACTGAAGCTTTCTTT. It yields the protein CASSPGLRRNTEAFF.

The chain uses TRBV19 and TRBJ2-7; TRBD1 matches 12 bases. Germline assignment: CDR1 LNHDA and CDR2 SQIVND (reference sequence). The CDR3 loop spans 15 amino acids. The junction had 9 bases not matched to a gene; V was cut back by 3 bases and J by 9 bases. Written as DNA, the CDR3 is TGTGCCAGTAGTATCACCGGGACAGGGGGCGGCTGGCAGTACTTC. Translating gives CASSITGTGGGWQYF.

This clonotype showed up many times. The genes are TRBV20-1 and TRBJ2-7, with 9 bases lining up with TRBD2. The CDR3 consists of 13 residues. Germline V gives CDR1 DFQATT, CDR2 SNEGSKA (reference sequence). J gave up 2 bases and V 3 bases, and 2 bases lay outside the gene matches. Here the CDR3 reads CSARGGRAYEQYF. CDR3 bases: TGCAGTGCTAGGGGCGGGAGGGCCTACGAGCAGTACTTC.

On this clonotype itself: A junction boundary mismatches the germline segment, possibly from a read error. V gene TRBV2 combines with J gene TRBJ2-1; D is possibly TRBD1 or TRBD2 (5 bases each). In germline, CDR1 is SNHLY, CDR2 FYNNEI. This CDR3 region has 12 residues. CDR3 sequence: CASREGECEQFF. DNA of the CDR3: TGTGCCAGCAGGGAAGGGGAGTGTGAGCAGTTCTTC.

This clonotype was seen ten or more times. This rearrangement joins TRBV7-9 to TRBJ1-6; the D is unclear. V was clipped by 5 bases and J by 10 bases, with 12 bases between them. This CDR3 has 13 residues. The germline gives CDR1 SEHNR, CDR2 FQNEAQ (reference sequence). The CDR3 region has the DNA TGTGCCAGCAGCCCTGCGGAAGGGTCACCCCTCCACTTT. Residues: CASSPAEGSPLHF.

This clonotype was observed many times. The V and J genes are TRBV25-1 and TRBJ2-7; D possibly matches TRBD1 or TRBD2 (5 bases each). The CDR3 loop spans 13 amino acids. Trimming stripped 9 bases from V and 3 bases from J, with 15 bases between. Germline V lookup: CDR1 MGHDK, CDR2 SYGVNS. The CDR3 is CASSRRDDYEQYF. The CDR3 nucleotides are TGTGCCAGTAGTCGCCGGGACGACTACGAGCAGTACTTC.

By its share, this clonotype is medium-sized (0.01 to 0.1%). The J gene is TRBJ1-1, the V gene TRBV30; D not certain. The CDR3 totals 11 residues. Trimming cost V 7 bases and J 5 bases, with 11 bases left between them. Germline CDR1 and CDR2: GTSNPN and SVGIG (reference sequence). The CDR3 DNA reads TGTGCCTCGGAGAGAAGTACTGAAGCTTTCTTT. This codes for CASERSTEAFF. The entire variable domain, with the rest obtained from reference TRBV30 and TRBJ1-1, is as follows: SQTIHQWPATLVQPVGSPLSLECTVEGTSNPNLYWYRQAAGRGLQLLFYSVGIGQISSEVPQNLSASRPQDRQFILSSKKLLLSDSGFYLCASERSTEAFFGQGTRLTVV.

This clonotype was seen repeatedly, ten times or more. V usage is TRBV14 and J usage is TRBJ2-3; D remains ambiguous. CDR1 is SGHDN, CDR2 FVKESK, per germline. The CDR3 is 11 amino acids. The V end lost 7 bases, the J end lost 5 bases, and 7 bases lay between the germline ends. The chain's CDR3 is CASTNGDTQYF. The CDR3 bases are TGTGCCAGCACCAACGGAGATACGCAGTATTTT.

In this sample, this clonotype turned up many times. The rearrangement links TRBV12-3 or TRBV12-4 to TRBJ1-2; D not certain. The CDR3 has 14 residues. Deletions cut 6 bases from V and 7 bases from J, with 18 bases between. CDR3 DNA sequence: TGTGCCAGCAGCCTAGGGAGAAATGTCGGTGGCTACACCTTC. The encoded protein is CASSLGRNVGGYTF.

V is TRBV6-2 or TRBV6-3 and J is TRBJ1-1, with D unclear. The V end was cut by 5 bases, the J end by 1 base, with 14 bases between. The germline CDR1 and CDR2 sequences are MNHEY and SVGEGT. The CDR3 runs 15 residues. The CDR3: CASSELRLGNTEAFF. As DNA, the CDR3 is TGTGCCAGCAGTGAATTGAGGTTAGGGAACACTGAAGCTTTCTTT.

At least ten counts were recorded for this clonotype. This sequence joins TRBV27 and TRBJ1-1; perhaps TRBD1 as D (5 bases). This CDR3 comprises 11 residues. V was clipped by 6 bases and J by 11 bases, with 13 bases between them. Germline CDR1 reads MNHEY; CDR2 reads SMNVEV (reference sequence). The CDR3 DNA is TGTGCCAGCAGGAGGGGTTCGAGTGCTTTCTTT. Encoded protein: CASRRGSSAFF.

Worth noting for this clonotype: A much larger clonotype is one base distant, so this may be a read error. The rearrangement links TRBV29-1 to TRBJ1-3, with D possibly matching TRBD1 (5 bases). Germline CDR1 and CDR2: SQVTM and ANQGSEA. This CDR3 has 14 residues. CDR3 DNA sequence: TGCAGCTTTGACGGACATGCCTCTGGAAACACCATATATTTT. It specifies CSFDGHASGNTIYF.

CDR3 protein: CSARAPGASYGYTF. CDR3 DNA: TGCAGTGCTAGAGCCCCGGGGGCCTCCTATGGCTACACCTTC. The rearrangement joins TRBV20-1 to TRBJ1-2; maybe TRBD1 (6 bases). The CDR3 totals 14 residues. V lost 1 base, J lost 4 bases, and 13 bases lay in between. Germline loops: CDR1 DFQATT, CDR2 SNEGSKA (reference sequence).

Many counts were recorded for this clonotype. This rearrangement joins TRBV5-4 to TRBJ2-1, with D possibly TRBD2 on 5 matching bases. Germline V gives CDR1 SGHNT, CDR2 YYREEE (reference sequence). Trimming took off 4 bases at V and 3 bases at J, with 11 bases between the two ends. The CDR3 length is 14 residues. The CDR3 is CASSLKTSYNEQFF. DNA of the CDR3: TGTGCCAGCAGCCTAAAAACTAGCTACAATGAGCAGTTCTTC.

The table lists this clonotype with many counts. In DNA, the CDR3 is TGTGCCAGCAGTTCCGGGACTAGCGGGGTTCAAGAGACCCAGTACTTC. As protein: CASSSGTSGVQETQYF. This chain joins TRBV27 and TRBJ2-5, with 13 bases identical to TRBD2. Germline values: CDR1 MNHEY, CDR2 SMNVEV (reference sequence). The ends lost 4 bases at V and 2 bases at J; junction bases unmatched: 4. The CDR3 has 16 amino acids.

This clonotype was found many times. The chain has TRBV5-1 and TRBJ2-7; 7 bases fit TRBD1. V shed 0 bases, J shed 0 bases, and the junction held 3 bases outside the gene matches. Germline V gene lookup returns CDR1 SGHRS and CDR2 YFSETQ. The CDR3 totals 15 residues. The CDR3 region has the DNA TGCGCCAGCAGCTTGGCCGGGGACAGCTCCTACGAGCAGTACTTC. Its translation is CASSLAGDSSYEQYF. Full variable domain (rest looked up from reference TRBV5-1 and TRBJ2-7): KAGVTQTPRYLIKTRGQQVTLSCSPISGHRSVSWYQQTPGQGLQFLFEYFSETQRNKGNFPGRFSGRQFSNSRSEMNVSTLELGDSALYLCASSLAGDSSYEQYFGPGTRLTVT.

As for this clonotype: Sequence at one end of the junction differs from germline and may be a read error. The J gene is TRBJ1-2, the V gene TRBV12-3 or TRBV12-4; D may be TRBD1 (6 bases). This CDR3 spans 14 amino acids. Here the CDR3 DNA reads TGTACCAGCAGTTCGGCAGGGGTAAACTATGGCTACACCTTC. Translation gives CTSSSAGVNYGYTF.

This clonotype was observed at least ten times. The chain's CDR3 is CASSPSGPDSPLHF. The CDR3 region has the DNA TGTGCCAGCAGCCCCTCAGGGCCCGATTCACCCCTCCACTTT. This chain joins TRBV3-1 and TRBJ1-6; the D gene is possibly TRBD1 (5 bases). Germline CDR1 and CDR2: LGHDT and YNNKEL (reference sequence). CDR3 size: 14 residues. The germline V and J ends were trimmed by 4 bases and 8 bases, with 12 bases remaining between them.

The V and J genes are TRBV29-1 and TRBJ2-7; D possibly uses TRBD1 or TRBD2 (6 bases each). V was cut by 7 bases and J by 7 bases, with 20 bases left in between. Germline CDR1 and CDR2: SQVTM and ANQGSEA. This CDR3 has 13 residues. CDR3 coding DNA: TGCAGCGGGAGGGGACATCTTGGGCGTGAGCAGTACTTC. It is translated as CSGRGHLGREQYF.

This clonotype was counted at least ten times. This chain uses TRBV12-3 or TRBV12-4 with TRBJ2-6, with D unresolved. The V end was cut by 7 bases, the J end by 1 base, with 8 bases between. This CDR3 is built from 14 residues. This CDR3 is CASTKVSGANVLTF. The CDR3 nucleotides read TGTGCCAGCACCAAGGTTTCTGGGGCCAACGTCCTGACTTTC.

This chain connects TRBV6-1 to TRBJ1-1; the D is unclear. The V gene's germline CDR1 is MNHNS and CDR2 SASEGT. This CDR3 spans 16 amino acids. Trimming removed 1 base from V and 0 bases from J, with 12 bases in between. The CDR3 DNA reads TGTGCCAGCAGTGAAGTACCGGGCTTGATGAACACTGAAGCTTTCTTT. Residues: CASSEVPGLMNTEAFF.

About this clonotype: Just one base apart from a much larger clone, this may be a read error. The V gene is TRBV11-2, the J gene TRBJ2-2; D is possibly TRBD1 or TRBD2 (5 bases each). Trimming removed 5 bases from V and 5 bases from J, with 36 bases in between. The CDR3 totals 22 residues. Germline V gene data show CDR1 as SGHAT and CDR2 as FQNNGV. The CDR3 DNA reads as TGTGCCAGCAGCCTACCCGCCGGGGCAGGGTGGCTCGAGTGTCTTAGGACCGGGGAGCTGTTTTTT. It encodes CASSLPAGAGWLECLRTGELFF.

A note on this clonotype: A far larger clone is a single base away, which makes a read error likely. The J gene is TRBJ2-1, the V gene TRBV6-4; the match to TRBD1 covers 7 bases. The CDR3 spans 15 residues. CDR1 is MRHNA and CDR2 is SNTAGT in the germline V gene. The CDR3 sequence is CASSYGDSAYNEQLF. The CDR3 DNA sequence: TGTGCCAGCAGTTACGGGGACAGTGCCTACAATGAGCAGTTATTC.

V is TRBV12-3 or TRBV12-4 and J is TRBJ1-2; a weak D match, TRBD1 (5 bases). Between the trimmed V and J ends, which lost 5 bases and 4 bases, there was a span of 8 bases. The CDR3 is made up of 12 amino acids. Here the CDR3 reads CASSRDLYGYTF. In nucleotides, the CDR3 is TGTGCCAGCAGTCGGGACCTCTATGGCTACACCTTC.